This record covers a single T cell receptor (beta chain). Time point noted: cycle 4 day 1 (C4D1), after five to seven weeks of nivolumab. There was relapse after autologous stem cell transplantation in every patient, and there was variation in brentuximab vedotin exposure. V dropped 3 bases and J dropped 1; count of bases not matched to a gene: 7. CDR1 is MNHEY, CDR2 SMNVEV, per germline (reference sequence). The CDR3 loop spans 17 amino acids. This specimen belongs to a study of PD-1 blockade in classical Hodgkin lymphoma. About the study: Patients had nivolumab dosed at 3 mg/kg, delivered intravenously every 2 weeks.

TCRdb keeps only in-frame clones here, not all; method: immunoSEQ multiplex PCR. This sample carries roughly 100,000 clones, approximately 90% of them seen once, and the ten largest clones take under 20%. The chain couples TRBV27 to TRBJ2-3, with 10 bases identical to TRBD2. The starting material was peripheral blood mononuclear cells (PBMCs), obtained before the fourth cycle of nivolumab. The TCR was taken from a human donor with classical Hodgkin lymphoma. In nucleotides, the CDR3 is TGTGCCAGCAGTTTCGTACTAGCGGGGACAGGCACAGATACGCAGTATTTT. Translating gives CASSFVLAGTGTDTQYF.